This T cell receptor beta chain derives from a study of regulatory T cells in long-lasting Graves disease. On the study more broadly: With positive TSH receptor antibodies and over 5 years of antithyroid drugs, Graves' disease was considered persistent. Study-wide results and limits: Favored usage of TRBV28, TRBJ1-2 and TRBJ2-5 was recorded in persistent disease. Study of thyroid tissue was not done, with only peripheral blood studied. With a small sample size, accuracy may have been reduced.

CDR3 length: 14 amino acids. CDR1 is MNHEY and CDR2 is SMNVEV in the germline V gene (reference sequence). Trimming took off 5 bases at V and 2 bases at J, with 13 bases between the two ends. This clonotype came up many times. Its specificity is unknown. Assembly of TCR beta libraries relied on iRepertoire HTBI primers together with Arm-PCR of CDR3 regions. TCRdb passed the multiplex PCR reads through MiXCR, listing each CDR3 protein once. The sample has 400,000 to 500,000 distinct CDR3 sequences; under 25% are singletons. Regarding time point: persistent/refractory GD, antithyroid drugs over 5 years with positive TRAb. PBMC-derived RNA was used for the TCR library.

The chain recombines TRBV27 with TRBJ2-7; the D call may be TRBD1 or TRBD2 (5 bases each). Sequenced here: peripheral blood mononuclear cells (PBMCs), sampled when the disease was refractory, from a patient treated with antithyroid drugs. The TCR comes from a female donor with Graves disease. The CDR3: CASSVLPGPYEQYF. CDR3 DNA sequence: TGTGCCAGCAGTGTTCTGCCGGGACCCTACGAGCAGTACTTC.